The 13 T cell receptor beta chains in this list originate from one sample, sequenced in a study of blood T cell repertoires in COVID-19. Produced via immunoSEQ multiplex PCR; TCRdb's table is partial and in-frame only. In the table there are 150,000 to 200,000 clones, 89% of which are singletons. The sequenced sample consisted of PBMCs or T cells enriched from blood (not recorded which). Receptors originate from a woman aged 18-29 years who had recovered from COVID-19.

The J gene is TRBJ1-2, the V gene TRBV10-3, with 7 bases that match TRBD1. This CDR3 spans 16 amino acids. Germline trimming cut 0 bases from V and 2 bases from J; bases unmatched to any gene: 6. Germline V CDR1 and CDR2: ENHRY, SYGVKD. Here the CDR3 DNA reads TGTGCCATCAGTGAGTCGGTGAGGGGGCGGAACTATGGCTACACCTTC. Residues: CAISESVRGRNYGYTF.

J is TRBJ1-3 and V is TRBV28; D gene unclear. Trimming shortened V by 6 bases and J by 0 bases, and 12 bases separated the two germline ends. Germline loops: CDR1 MDHEN, CDR2 SYDVKM. The CDR3 is 15 amino acids. CDR3 bases: TGTGCCAGCAGGGCCAATGCCCTCTCTGGAAACACCATATATTTT. This translates into CASRANALSGNTIYF.

A single count supports this clone. The rearrangement links TRBV9 to TRBJ1-2; D perhaps matches TRBD1 (5 bases). This CDR3 contains 12 residues. Germline lookup yields CDR1 SGDLS and CDR2 YYNGEE. Trimming took off 2 bases at V and 5 bases at J, with 7 bases between the two ends. The CDR3 DNA follows: TGTGCCAGCAGCGTCTCAGGGTATGGCTACACCTTC. This encodes CASSVSGYGYTF.

Only a few counts were recorded for this clone. V gene TRBV6-2 or TRBV6-3 combines with J gene TRBJ2-7; 13 bases are shared with TRBD2. J gave up 5 bases and V 4 bases, and 5 bases lay outside the gene matches. Germline V gene sequence: CDR1 MNHEY, CDR2 SVGEGT. The CDR3 has 15 amino acids. CDR3 protein: CASSSRLAGGNEQYF. Here the CDR3 DNA reads TGTGCCAGCAGTTCCCGACTAGCGGGAGGCAACGAGCAGTACTTC.

The sample holds a few counts of this clone. The chain links TRBV20-1 to TRBJ2-3; TRBD2 is a possible D gene (7 bases). Germline lookup yields CDR1 DFQATT and CDR2 SNEGSKA (reference sequence). This CDR3 is 14 amino acids long. V was trimmed by 3 bases and J by 3 bases, leaving 13 bases between them. In DNA form, the CDR3 reads TGCAGTGCTAGTAAGGGGGAGGGGACAGATACGCAGTATTTT. It is translated as CSASKGEGTDTQYF.

This clone was picked up one time. The CDR3 DNA follows: TGTGCCAGCAGCTCTAGCGGGGCGACGTACAATGAGCAGTTCTTC. It yields the protein CASSSSGATYNEQFF. This chain links TRBV11-2 with TRBJ2-1; 9 bases agree with TRBD2. V gave up 4 bases and J gave up 4 bases; unmatched junction bases: 5. This CDR3 comprises 15 residues. Per germline, CDR1 SGHAT and CDR2 FQNNGV.

The rearrangement uses TRBV6-5 and TRBJ2-3, with TRBD2 as a possible D gene (6 bases). Germline CDR1 is MNHEY and CDR2 is SVGAGI. With 5 bases removed from V and 0 bases from J, the gap between germline ends came to 12 bases. This CDR3 has 15 residues. CDR3 DNA: TGTGCCAGCAGTAGATTCAGCGGGAGCACAGATACGCAGTATTTT. Translating gives CASSRFSGSTDTQYF.

This chain uses TRBV6-5 with TRBJ2-7; 7 bases agree with TRBD1. Unmatched junction bases numbered 10, after V lost 6 bases and J lost 2 bases. The CDR3 runs to 15 residues. From germline, CDR1 is MNHEY and CDR2 SVGAGI. This CDR3 is CASSRGTVTTYEQYF. The CDR3 coding sequence is TGTGCCAGCAGCCGAGGGACAGTAACCACCTACGAGCAGTACTTC.

This chain uses TRBV7-2 with TRBJ2-7, with 7 bases fitting TRBD1. V was clipped by 4 bases and J by 2 bases; unmatched bases: 5. The CDR3 is 14 amino acids. CDR1 is SGHTA and CDR2 is FQGNSA in the germline V gene. Here the CDR3 reads CASSSRQGPYEQYF. DNA for the CDR3: TGTGCCAGCAGCTCCAGACAGGGTCCCTACGAGCAGTACTTC.

The V call is TRBV23-1, the J call TRBJ2-7; 8 positions agree with TRBD1. TRBV23-1 is recorded as an ORF, its role being uncertain. The trim removed 7 bases at V and 2 bases at J, leaving 16 bases unmatched. CDR3 length equals 17 residues. In DNA, the CDR3 is TGCGCCAGCACCCTAGGGGGACAGGTTAAGGGACCCTACGAGCAGTACTTC. Translating it yields CASTLGGQVKGPYEQYF.

The chain recombines TRBV7-3 with TRBJ2-2; tentatively, D is TRBD2 (7 bases). Germline lookup yields CDR1 SGHTA and CDR2 FQGTGA. Trimming left V 2 bases short and J 13 bases short, with 14 bases between. The CDR3 is 13 residues long. In DNA, the CDR3 is TGTGCCAGCAGCTTACAACAGGGAGGGTTGCTGTTTTTT. Translated: CASSLQQGGLLFF. Variable domain in full (rest from reference TRBV7-3 and TRBJ2-2): GAGVSQTPSNKVTEKGKYVELRCDPISGHTALYWYRQSLGQGPEFLIYFQGTGAADDSGLPNDRFFAVRPEGSVSTLKIQRTERGDSAVYLCASSLQQGGLLFFGEGSRLTVL.

The chain joins TRBV10-3 to TRBJ2-1; TRBD1 agrees at 11 bases. This CDR3 has 17 amino acids. The germline V gene has CDR1 ENHRY and CDR2 SYGVKD. Germline trimming cut 0 bases from V and 8 bases from J; bases unmatched to any gene: 9. CDR3 residues: CAISESQIRTGGDEQFF. CDR3 coding DNA: TGTGCCATCAGTGAGTCGCAGATAAGGACAGGGGGCGATGAGCAGTTCTTC.

On this clone: The same CDR3 also results from other DNA sequences found in this sample. This chain uses TRBV3-1 (or the pseudogene TRBV3-2) with TRBJ1-4; D is uncertain. CDR3 length equals 13 residues. Between the trimmed V and J ends, which lost 4 bases and 4 bases, there was a span of 7 bases. Looked up from germline, CDR1 is LGHDT and CDR2 is YNNKEL (reference sequence). Here the CDR3 reads CASSRGVNEKLFF. The DNA of the CDR3 is TGTGCCAGCAGCCGGGGAGTTAATGAAAAACTGTTTTTT.